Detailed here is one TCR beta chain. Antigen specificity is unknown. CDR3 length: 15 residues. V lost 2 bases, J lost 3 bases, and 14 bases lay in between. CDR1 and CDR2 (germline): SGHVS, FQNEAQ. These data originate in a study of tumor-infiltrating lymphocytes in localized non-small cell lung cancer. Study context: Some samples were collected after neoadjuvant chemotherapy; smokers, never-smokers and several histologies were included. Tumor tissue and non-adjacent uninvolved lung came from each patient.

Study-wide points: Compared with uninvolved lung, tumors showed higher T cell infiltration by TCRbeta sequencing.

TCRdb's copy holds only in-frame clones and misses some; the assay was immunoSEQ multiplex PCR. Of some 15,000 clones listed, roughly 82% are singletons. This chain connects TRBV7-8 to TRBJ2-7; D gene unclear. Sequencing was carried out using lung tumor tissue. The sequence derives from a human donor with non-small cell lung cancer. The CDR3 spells CASSLIPRSFYEQYF. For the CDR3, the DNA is TGTGCCAGCAGCTTAATCCCTCGCTCATTCTACGAGCAGTACTTC.